This record concerns one T cell receptor beta chain sequence. Individuals drawn from around 24 US areas were about 18 to 89 years old. In assigning cohorts, the study relied on participant-reported clinical history. The data stem from a study of blood T cell repertoires in COVID-19. Study-wide background: The United States, Italy and Spain were the sources of the acute and convalescent COVID-19 samples.

The CDR3 is 13 residues long. V gave up 4 bases and J gave up 10 bases, with 12 bases separating them. Germline V CDR1 and CDR2: SGHKS, YYEKEE (reference sequence). Profiling relied on immunoSEQ multiplex PCR, and the TCRdb table lists in-frame clones only, not all of them. This table holds 160,000 or so clones, approximately 81% found once. This TCR was recovered from a woman aged 40-49 years with acute COVID-19. Sequencing was done on a sample of PBMCs or T cells enriched from blood (not recorded which). This chain links TRBV5-5 with TRBJ1-6; D remains unclear. The CDR3 sequence: CASSAEPSSPLHF. As DNA, the CDR3 is TGTGCCAGCAGCGCGGAACCATCCTCACCCCTCCACTTT.